The next 31 T cell receptor beta chains were all read from a single sample in a study of shared clonotypes between healthy human individuals. Profiled with immunoSEQ multiplex PCR; TCRdb holds only in-frame clones, not every one. Among around 480,000 clones listed, approximately 79% were seen once. The sample consisted of PBMCs. Receptors originate from a woman aged 35 to 49 in good health. Some clones in this sample may be carry-over from other donors' samples.

The V and J genes are TRBV28 and TRBJ2-1, with D possibly TRBD1 on 6 matching bases. The V gene lost 6 bases and the J gene lost 5 bases, with 17 bases spanning the gap. This CDR3 region has 15 residues. Germline CDR1 MDHEN, CDR2 SYDVKM. In DNA form, the CDR3 reads TGTGCCAGCAGCCCGCCAGGGGTAACGCACAATGAGCAGTTCTTC. Translated, it gives CASSPPGVTHNEQFF.

The rearrangement links TRBV2 to TRBJ2-7; D ambiguous. Per the germline V gene, CDR1 is SNHLY and CDR2 is FYNNEI. Trimming shortened V by 11 bases and J by 1 base, and 15 bases separated the two germline ends. CDR3 length equals 13 residues. CDR3: CASNDQYSYEQYF. CDR3 bases: TGTGCCTCGAATGATCAGTATTCCTACGAGCAGTACTTC.

As DNA, the CDR3 is TGTGCCAGTAGTATTAGCAGCTCCCGGGGCTACACCTTC. It translates to CASSISSSRGYTF. The V call is TRBV19, the J call TRBJ1-2; D remains unclear. This CDR3 has 13 amino acids. Germline V gene lookup returns CDR1 LNHDA and CDR2 SQIVND (reference sequence). The V gene lost 3 bases and the J gene lost 8 bases, with 13 bases spanning the gap.

This clone was detected ten times or more. The chain joins TRBV10-2 to TRBJ1-2, with D maybe TRBD1 (5 bases). This CDR3 is 16 amino acids long. From germline, CDR1 is WSHSY and CDR2 SAAADI. Between the trimmed V and J ends, which lost 3 bases and 0 bases, there was a span of 14 bases. The DNA of the CDR3 is TGCGCCAGCAGTGAAGGGACTGACCGTTCTAACTATGGCTACACCTTC. Amino acids: CASSEGTDRSNYGYTF.

The rearrangement links TRBV10-3 to TRBJ2-1; D gene uncertain. The CDR3 totals 11 residues. The V and J ends lost 6 bases and 8 bases respectively, with 8 bases between them. Germline-derived CDR1 and CDR2 are ENHRY and SYGVKD. DNA of the CDR3: TGTGCCATCAGCCAGCTGGATGAGCAGTTCTTC. Its translation: CAISQLDEQFF.

J is TRBJ2-5 and V is TRBV27; 13 bases match TRBD2. There are 15 residues in the CDR3. Unmatched junction bases numbered 6, after V lost 7 bases and J lost 4 bases. In germline, CDR1 is MNHEY, CDR2 SMNVEV (reference sequence). CDR3 sequence: CASTRLAGGRETQYF. CDR3 nucleotide sequence: TGTGCCAGCACCAGACTAGCGGGAGGAAGAGAGACCCAGTACTTC.

The table lists this clone with many counts. Distinct nucleotide sequences in the sample also encode this CDR3. J is TRBJ1-2 and V is TRBV27, with D hard to call. The CDR3 is made up of 13 amino acids. With 0 bases removed from V and 4 bases from J, the gap between germline ends came to 6 bases. Germline V gene lookup returns CDR1 MNHEY and CDR2 SMNVEV (reference sequence). The CDR3 loop reads CASSLSGGYGYTF. DNA for the CDR3: TGTGCCAGCAGTTTATCCGGTGGCTATGGCTACACCTTC.

The J gene is TRBJ2-3, the V gene TRBV7-8, with 12 bases aligning to TRBD2. The CDR3 sequence is 16 residues long. V was pared by 4 bases and J by 4 bases, with 6 bases of the junction left unmatched. Germline V gene lookup returns CDR1 SGHVS and CDR2 FQNEAQ. Written as DNA, the CDR3 is TGTGCCAGCAGCTCCCAGACTAGCGGGAGCGCAGATACGCAGTATTTT. It translates to CASSSQTSGSADTQYF.

This clone was seen a few times. The junction and the germline gene differ at one end; a read error may be behind it. Here the CDR3 DNA reads TGTGCCTGGAGTTTGGGACAGAACTCTGGCTACACCTTC. This encodes CAWSLGQNSGYTF. V and J are TRBV30 and TRBJ1-2; 7 bases align to TRBD1. The CDR3 length is 13 residues. In germline, CDR1 is GTSNPN, CDR2 SVGIG (reference sequence).

Concerning this clone: A read error may account for a junction end that differs from germline. The chain recombines TRBV7-7 with TRBJ2-5, with D possibly matching TRBD2 (5 bases). The CDR3 runs 14 residues. Germline V gene lookup returns CDR1 SSHAT and CDR2 FNYEAQ (reference sequence). The CDR3 DNA reads as TGTGCTAGCAGCTTAGTAGAGGGATTGGAGACCCAGTACTTC. The encoded protein is CASSLVEGLETQYF.

The J gene is TRBJ2-7, the V gene TRBV7-9, with 10 bases fitting TRBD2. Germline CDR1 reads SEHNR; CDR2 reads FQNEAQ (reference sequence). This CDR3 spans 15 amino acids. After removal of 3 bases from V and 3 bases from J, the junction contained 5 bases not matched to a gene. The CDR3 region is CASSLGLAGDYEQYF. CDR3 DNA: TGTGCCAGCAGCTTGGGTCTAGCGGGGGACTACGAGCAGTACTTC.

This clone was seen at least ten times. The chain is built from TRBV18 and TRBJ1-2; weak D call: TRBD1 (5 bases). Germline assignment: CDR1 KGHSH and CDR2 LQKENI. V lost 3 bases, J lost 7 bases, and 15 bases lay in between. CDR3 size: 14 residues. CDR3 in amino acids: CASSPEGGDSGYTF. CDR3 DNA sequence: TGTGCCAGCTCACCCGAGGGAGGGGATTCTGGCTACACCTTC. Looking up the rest from reference TRBV18 and TRBJ1-2 gives the full variable domain: NAGVMQNPRHLVRRRGQEARLRCSPMKGHSHVYWYRQLPEEGLKFMVYLQKENIIDESGMPKERFSAEFPKEGPSILRIQQVVRGDSAAYFCASSPEGGDSGYTFGSGTRLTVV.

This clone was observed at least ten times. The chain carries TRBV9 and TRBJ2-5; unclear D gene. Germline values: CDR1 SGDLS, CDR2 YYNGEE. V lost 3 bases and J lost 0, with 6 bases in between. CDR3 length equals 13 residues. The CDR3 DNA reads as TGTGCCAGCAGCGGCGACAACCAAGAGACCCAGTACTTC. Amino acids: CASSGDNQETQYF.

The chain is built from TRBV28 and TRBJ2-3; maybe TRBD1 (6 bases). The CDR3 is 14 amino acids. V lost 3 bases and J lost 2, with 9 bases in between. The germline V gene has CDR1 MDHEN and CDR2 SYDVKM. The CDR3 DNA is TGTGCCAGCAGTTTGGGACAAGACACAGATACGCAGTATTTT. It specifies CASSLGQDTDTQYF.

There are a few counts of this clone. The rearrangement links TRBV19 to TRBJ2-7, with D possibly TRBD1 on 6 matching bases. V was pared by 4 bases and J by 6 bases, with 13 bases between. In germline, CDR1 is LNHDA, CDR2 SQIVND (reference sequence). The CDR3 sequence is 13 residues long. This CDR3 reads CASSKQGRLEQYF. CDR3 in DNA: TGTGCCAGTAGTAAACAGGGAAGGCTCGAGCAGTACTTC. Drawing the rest from reference TRBV19 and TRBJ2-7, the complete variable domain is DGGITQSPKYLFRKEGQNVTLSCEQNLNHDAMYWYRQDPGQGLRLIYYSQIVNDFQKGDIAEGYSVSREKKESFPLTVTSAQKNPTAFYLCASSKQGRLEQYFGPGTRLTVT.

The chain recombines TRBV18 with TRBJ2-5; 7 bases are shared with TRBD2. The CDR3 is 16 amino acids. Trimming took 3 bases from V and 5 from J; bases not matched to a gene: 12. Germline V gene sequence: CDR1 KGHSH, CDR2 LQKENI. Written as DNA, the CDR3 is TGTGCCAGCTCACCGCCGACAGCGGGATCCAGTGAGACCCAGTACTTC. Protein: CASSPPTAGSSETQYF.

This sequence joins TRBV27 and TRBJ1-2; 10 bases are shared with TRBD1. The V gene end was trimmed by 5 bases and the J gene end by 1 base; junction bases not matched to a gene: 13. Germline loops: CDR1 MNHEY, CDR2 SMNVEV (reference sequence). This CDR3 spans 18 amino acids. CDR3 in amino acids: CASSLSTGGTDVNYGYTF. CDR3 nucleotides: TGTGCCAGCAGTCTTTCGACAGGGGGCACGGATGTTAACTATGGCTACACCTTC.

The genes are TRBV7-9 and TRBJ1-2, with D tentatively TRBD1 (5 bases). CDR3 size: 15 residues. The germline gives CDR1 SEHNR, CDR2 FQNEAQ (reference sequence). V gave up 5 bases and J gave up 3 bases, with 16 bases separating them. DNA for the CDR3: TGTGCCAGCAGCCCCTTGGGGGGTCGAGACTATGGCTACACCTTC. Amino acids: CASSPLGGRDYGYTF.

DNA for the CDR3: TGTGCCACCAGCAGAGTGAAGGGACACGCTGAAGCTTTCTTT. Translated: CATSRVKGHAEAFF. V is TRBV15 and J is TRBJ1-1; perhaps TRBD1 as D (6 bases). Germline V lookup: CDR1 LNHNV, CDR2 YYDKDF (reference sequence). The CDR3 loop spans 14 amino acids. The ends were cut back, 1 base at V and 6 bases at J, with 12 bases in the middle. The full variable domain, its missing parts supplied by reference TRBV15 and TRBJ1-1, is DAMVIQNPRYQVTQFGKPVTLSCSQTLNHNVMYWYQQKSSQAPKLLFHYYDKDFNNEADTPDNFQSRRPNTSFCFLDIRSPGLGDTAMYLCATSRVKGHAEAFFGQGTRLTVV.

The V call is TRBV29-1, the J call TRBJ2-7; D is ambiguous. The CDR3 is made up of 13 amino acids. Looked up from germline, CDR1 is SQVTM and CDR2 is ANQGSEA. V was clipped by 4 bases and J by 3 bases, with 13 bases between them. The CDR3 sequence: CSVVVGMGYEQYF. For the CDR3, the DNA is TGCAGCGTTGTGGTGGGTATGGGCTACGAGCAGTACTTC.

The chain combines TRBV6-5 with TRBJ2-4; D is undetermined. The V and J ends lost 6 bases and 1 base respectively, with 13 bases between them. Germline V CDR1 and CDR2: MNHEY, SVGAGI. The CDR3 has 15 amino acids. CDR3 bases: TGTGCCAGCAGCCTAAGCATTGGGGCCAAAAACATTCAGTACTTC. This translates into CASSLSIGAKNIQYF.

CDR3 DNA: TGTGCCAGCAGCCAAGAACCGGGTTCGGGCACTGAAGCTTTCTTT. Translation: CASSQEPGSGTEAFF. This chain links TRBV4-2 with TRBJ1-1, with no clear D. The CDR3 extends over 15 amino acids. CDR1 is LGHNA and CDR2 is YNFKEQ in the germline V gene. V was shortened by 0 bases and J by 4 bases, with 12 bases between the two germline ends.

The V call is TRBV19, the J call TRBJ2-2; 8 bases agree with TRBD1. Germline V gene data show CDR1 as LNHDA and CDR2 as SQIVND (reference sequence). The V gene end was trimmed by 9 bases and the J gene end by 1 base; junction bases not matched to a gene: 4. The CDR3 contains 14 residues. In DNA, the CDR3 is TGTGCCAGCAGCGGACAGGGGAACACCGGGGAGCTGTTTTTT. Residues: CASSGQGNTGELFF. Full variable domain (rest looked up from reference TRBV19 and TRBJ2-2): DGGITQSPKYLFRKEGQNVTLSCEQNLNHDAMYWYRQDPGQGLRLIYYSQIVNDFQKGDIAEGYSVSREKKESFPLTVTSAQKNPTAFYLCASSGQGNTGELFFGEGSRLTVL.

The gene calls are TRBV7-2 and TRBJ2-7, with a weak D call TRBD2 (6 bases). Germline CDR1 is SGHTA and CDR2 is FQGNSA. V was trimmed by 8 bases and J by 5 bases, leaving 16 bases between them. The length of the CDR3 is 13 residues. CDR3 region: CASAAGNRDEQYF. The CDR3 DNA follows: TGTGCCAGCGCGGCGGGGAACCGGGACGAGCAGTACTTC.

This clone has only a few counts. This chain uses TRBV25-1 with TRBJ1-6, with unresolved D. The CDR3 spans 17 residues. Germline CDR1 is MGHDK and CDR2 is SYGVNS. Deletions cut 6 bases from V and 1 base from J, with 16 bases between. CDR3 coding DNA: TGTGCCAGCAGACGTGAAGGGCGCGGGTCCTATAATTCACCCCTCCACTTT. Translating gives CASRREGRGSYNSPLHF.

The chain joins TRBV13 to TRBJ2-5; D could derive from TRBD1 or TRBD2 (5 bases each). The V end was cut by 7 bases, the J end by 0 bases, with 15 bases between. The CDR3 consists of 15 residues. The germline gives CDR1 PRHDT, CDR2 FYEKMQ (reference sequence). CDR3 DNA: TGTGCCAGCACCCGAGGGGAAATGAACCAAGAGACCCAGTACTTC. It yields the protein CASTRGEMNQETQYF.

V gene TRBV5-4 combines with J gene TRBJ2-2; D perhaps matches TRBD1 (5 bases). Trimming stripped 3 bases from V and 4 bases from J, with 7 bases between. This CDR3 has 13 amino acids. Germline CDR1 SGHNT, CDR2 YYREEE (reference sequence). The CDR3 protein is CASSSDSTGELFF. Here the CDR3 DNA reads TGTGCCAGCAGCTCTGACAGCACCGGGGAGCTGTTTTTT. Looking up the rest from reference TRBV5-4 and TRBJ2-2 gives the full variable domain: ETGVTQSPTHLIKTRGQQVTLRCSSQSGHNTVSWYQQALGQGPQFIFQYYREEENGRGNFPPRFSGLQFPNYSSELNVNALELDDSALYLCASSSDSTGELFFGEGSRLTVL.

This clone was seen just once. This sequence joins TRBV29-1 and TRBJ1-2; no clear D gene. Germline CDR1 reads SQVTM; CDR2 reads ANQGSEA. CDR3 length equals 12 residues. The ends were cut back, 7 bases at V and 4 bases at J, with 13 bases in the middle. This chain's CDR3 is CSATTVPYGYTF. In nucleotides, the CDR3 is TGCAGCGCTACGACCGTACCCTATGGCTACACCTTC.

This clone came up a few times. This chain uses TRBV14 with TRBJ2-1; D uncertain. Between the trimmed V and J ends, which lost 4 bases and 5 bases, there was a span of 9 bases. Germline V lookup: CDR1 SGHDN, CDR2 FVKESK. The length of the CDR3 is 13 residues. CDR3 sequence: CASSRTINNEQFF. Here the CDR3 DNA reads TGTGCCAGCAGCCGGACGATAAACAATGAGCAGTTCTTC.

This chain links TRBV19 with TRBJ2-5; D gene unclear. CDR1 LNHDA and CDR2 SQIVND come from the germline V gene (reference sequence). V was shortened by 6 bases and J by 0 bases, with 11 bases between the two germline ends. The CDR3 covers 14 residues. The CDR3 region is CASRRPVDQETQYF. The CDR3 nucleotides are TGTGCCAGTAGGAGACCAGTGGACCAAGAGACCCAGTACTTC.

The chain links TRBV12-5 to TRBJ1-4; the D is unclear. The V gene lost 6 bases and the J gene lost 0 bases, with 5 bases spanning the gap. The CDR3 extends over 13 amino acids. CDR1 is LGHNT and CDR2 is FRNRAP in the germline V gene. CDR3 in DNA: TGTGCTAGTGGCCTTGCAACTAATGAAAAACTGTTTTTT. Amino acids: CASGLATNEKLFF.